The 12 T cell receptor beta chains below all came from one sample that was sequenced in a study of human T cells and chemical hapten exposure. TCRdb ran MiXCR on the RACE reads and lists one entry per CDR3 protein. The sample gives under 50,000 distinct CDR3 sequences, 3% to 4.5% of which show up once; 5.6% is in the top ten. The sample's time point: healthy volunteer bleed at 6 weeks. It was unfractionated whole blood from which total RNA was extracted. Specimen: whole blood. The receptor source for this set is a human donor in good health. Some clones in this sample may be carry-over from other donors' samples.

The CDR3 spells CASSRLRGREAFF. DNA of the CDR3: TGTGCCAGCAGTCGACTCAGGGGGCGAGAAGCTTTCTTT. The rearrangement joins TRBV28 to TRBJ1-1; 8 positions match TRBD1. The CDR3 spans 13 residues. V gave up 5 bases and J gave up 8 bases; unmatched junction bases: 7. CDR1 is MDHEN and CDR2 is SYDVKM in the germline V gene.

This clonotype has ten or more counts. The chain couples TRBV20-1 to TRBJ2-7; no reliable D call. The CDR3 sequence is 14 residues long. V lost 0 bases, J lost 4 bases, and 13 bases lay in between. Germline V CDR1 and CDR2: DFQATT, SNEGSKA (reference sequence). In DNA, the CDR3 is TGCAGTGCTAGAGATCCCGATCCCATGTACGAGCAGTACTTC. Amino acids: CSARDPDPMYEQYF.

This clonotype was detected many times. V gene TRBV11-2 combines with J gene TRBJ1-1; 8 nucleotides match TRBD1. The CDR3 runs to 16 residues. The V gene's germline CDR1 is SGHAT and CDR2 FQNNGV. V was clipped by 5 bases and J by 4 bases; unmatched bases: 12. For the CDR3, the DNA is TGTGCCAGCAGCCTAGGACAGGGAGTGGGCGGCACTGAAGCTTTCTTT. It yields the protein CASSLGQGVGGTEAFF.

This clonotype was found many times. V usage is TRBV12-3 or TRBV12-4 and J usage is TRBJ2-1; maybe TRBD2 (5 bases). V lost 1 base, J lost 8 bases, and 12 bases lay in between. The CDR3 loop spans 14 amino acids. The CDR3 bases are TGTGCCAGCAGTTTAGAGGCGGGTATCGATGAGCAGTTCTTC. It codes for CASSLEAGIDEQFF.

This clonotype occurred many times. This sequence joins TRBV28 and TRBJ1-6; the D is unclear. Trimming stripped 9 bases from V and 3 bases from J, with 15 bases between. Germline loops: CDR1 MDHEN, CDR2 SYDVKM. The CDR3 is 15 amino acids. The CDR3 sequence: CASRANMIYNSPLHF. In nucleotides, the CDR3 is TGTGCCAGTAGGGCCAACATGATCTATAATTCACCCCTCCACTTT.

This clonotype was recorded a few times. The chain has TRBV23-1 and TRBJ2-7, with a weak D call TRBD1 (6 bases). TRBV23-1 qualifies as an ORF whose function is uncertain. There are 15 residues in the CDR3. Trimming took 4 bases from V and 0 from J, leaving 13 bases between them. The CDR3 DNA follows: TGCGCCAGCAGTCTTTCCCGGGACAACTCCTACGAGCAGTACTTC. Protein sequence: CASSLSRDNSYEQYF.

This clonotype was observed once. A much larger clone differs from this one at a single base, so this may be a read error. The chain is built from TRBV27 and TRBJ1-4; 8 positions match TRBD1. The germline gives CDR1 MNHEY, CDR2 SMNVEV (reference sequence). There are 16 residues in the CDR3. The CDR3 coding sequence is TGTGCCAGCAGTACCGGACAGGGACCAATTAATAAAAAACTGTTTTTT. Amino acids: CASSTGQGPINKKLFF.

Here the CDR3 reads CAISPGGEQYF. CDR3 in DNA: TGTGCCATCAGTCCGGGGGGGGAGCAGTACTTC. V is TRBV10-3 and J is TRBJ2-7, with 8 bases matching TRBD2. Germline CDR1 ENHRY, CDR2 SYGVKD. The CDR3 runs 11 residues. Trimming took 5 bases from V and 7 from J; bases not matched to a gene: 1.

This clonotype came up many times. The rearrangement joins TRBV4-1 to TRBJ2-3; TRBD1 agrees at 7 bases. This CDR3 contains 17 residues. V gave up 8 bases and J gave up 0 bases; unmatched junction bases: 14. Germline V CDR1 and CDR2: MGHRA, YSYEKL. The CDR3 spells CASRKGALSPSTDTQYF. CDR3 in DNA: TGCGCCAGCCGTAAGGGGGCCCTATCTCCTAGCACAGATACGCAGTATTTT.

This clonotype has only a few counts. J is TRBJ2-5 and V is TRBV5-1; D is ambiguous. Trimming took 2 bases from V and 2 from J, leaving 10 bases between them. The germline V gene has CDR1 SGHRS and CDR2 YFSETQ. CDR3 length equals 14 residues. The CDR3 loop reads CASSFGYRQETQYF. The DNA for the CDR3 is TGCGCCAGCAGCTTTGGCTACCGACAAGAGACCCAGTACTTC.

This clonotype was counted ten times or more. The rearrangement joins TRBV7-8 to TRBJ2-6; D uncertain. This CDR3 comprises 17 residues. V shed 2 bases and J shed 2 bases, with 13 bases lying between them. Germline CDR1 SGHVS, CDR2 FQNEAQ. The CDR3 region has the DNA TGTGCCAGCAGCTTAATAAGATCGGGTGCTGGGGCCAACGTCCTGACTTTC. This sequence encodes CASSLIRSGAGANVLTF.

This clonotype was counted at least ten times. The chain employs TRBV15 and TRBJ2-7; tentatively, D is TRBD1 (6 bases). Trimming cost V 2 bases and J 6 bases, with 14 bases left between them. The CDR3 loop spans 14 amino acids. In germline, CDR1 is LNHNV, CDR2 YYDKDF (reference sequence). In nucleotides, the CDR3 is TGTGCCACCAGCAGACGCACCACAGGGAGCGAGCAGTACTTC. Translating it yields CATSRRTTGSEQYF.